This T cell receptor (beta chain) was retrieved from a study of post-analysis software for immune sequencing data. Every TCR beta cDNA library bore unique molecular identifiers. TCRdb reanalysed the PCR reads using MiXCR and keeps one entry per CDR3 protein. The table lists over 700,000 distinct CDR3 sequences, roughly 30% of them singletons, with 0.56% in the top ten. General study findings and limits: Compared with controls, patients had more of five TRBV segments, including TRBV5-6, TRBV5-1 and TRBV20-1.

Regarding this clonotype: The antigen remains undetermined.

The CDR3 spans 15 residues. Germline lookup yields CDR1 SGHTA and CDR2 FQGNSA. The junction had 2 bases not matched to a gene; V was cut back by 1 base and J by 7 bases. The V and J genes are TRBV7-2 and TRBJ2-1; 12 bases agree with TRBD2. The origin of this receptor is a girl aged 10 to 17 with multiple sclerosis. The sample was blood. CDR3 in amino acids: CASSLVTSGRNEQFF. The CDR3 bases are TGTGCCAGCAGCTTAGTTACTAGCGGGAGGAATGAGCAGTTCTTC. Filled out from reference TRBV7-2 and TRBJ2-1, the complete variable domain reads GAGVSQSPSNKVTEKGKDVELRCDPISGHTALYWYRQSLGQGLEFLIYFQGNSAPDKSGLPSDRFSAERTGGSVSTLTIQRTQQEDSAVYLCASSLVTSGRNEQFFGPGTRLTVL.